This TCR beta chain was sequenced during a study of radiation and T cells in renal cell carcinoma. CDR1 and CDR2 (germline): SGHAT, FQNNGV. The CDR3 length is 16 residues. V was shortened by 4 bases and J by 3 bases, with 17 bases between the two germline ends. Sample time point: blood 4 weeks post-SBRT, at nephrectomy. Regarding treatment: 15 Gy SBRT to primary tumor, nephrectomy 4 weeks later. Clones were sequenced by immunoSEQ multiplex PCR, and TCRdb holds only the in-frame ones, with some missing. The data contain over 85,000 clones, approximately 80% of them singletons. This sequence joins TRBV11-2 and TRBJ2-3, with D possibly being TRBD2 (6 bases). This clonotype originated in a man over 45 with renal cell carcinoma. Specimen: blood, collected from a patient whose treatment included radiotherapy and nephrectomy. The CDR3 spells CASSYHPGARTDTQYF. CDR3 bases: TGTGCCAGCAGCTACCATCCGGGAGCGAGAACAGATACGCAGTATTTT.